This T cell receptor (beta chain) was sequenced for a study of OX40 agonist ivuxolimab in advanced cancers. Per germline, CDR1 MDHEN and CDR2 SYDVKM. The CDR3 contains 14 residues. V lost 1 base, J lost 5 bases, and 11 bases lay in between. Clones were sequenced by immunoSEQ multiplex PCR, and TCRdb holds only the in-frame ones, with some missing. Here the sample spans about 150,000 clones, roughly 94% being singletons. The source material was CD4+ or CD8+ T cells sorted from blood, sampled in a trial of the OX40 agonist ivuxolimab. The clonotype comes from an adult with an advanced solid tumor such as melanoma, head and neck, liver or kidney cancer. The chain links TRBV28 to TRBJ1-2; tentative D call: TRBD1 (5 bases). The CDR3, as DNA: TGTGCCAGCAGTTTATTCCCAGGGTCGTATGGCTACACCTTC. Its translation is CASSLFPGSYGYTF.